This T cell receptor beta chain was observed in a study of blood T cells in healthy people across ages. Study-wide findings and caveats: Greater diversity and more naive CD4+ cells were seen in long-lived donors than in aged donors. It was held that the diversity estimates obtained from one million T cells were underestimates.

In its sample, this clonotype was seen a few times. The antigen remains undetermined. V shed 5 bases and J 2 bases; nucleotides not matched to a gene: 5. This CDR3 has 15 residues. Germline CDR1 is SGHTA and CDR2 is FQGTGA. The use of a sample-barcoded 5' primer and a J-beta primer mix characterized a second PCR of roughly 6 to 11 cycles. Every cDNA molecule bore a tag from a template-switch adaptor containing 12 random nucleotides. TCRdb ran MiXCR on the 5' RACE reads and lists one entry per CDR3 protein. The table has 1.8 million or so distinct CDR3 sequences, roughly 43% seen once. Sequencing was done on a sample of blood. The chain joins TRBV7-3 to TRBJ2-1; 8 positions match TRBD2. This clonotype originated in a human donor in good health. The CDR3 DNA is TGTGCCAGCAGCATGAGCGGGGGCGCCTACAATGAGCAGTTCTTC. It specifies CASSMSGGAYNEQFF. The full variable domain, in which reference TRBV7-3 and TRBJ2-1 provide the parts outside the CDR3, is GAGVSQTPSNKVTEKGKYVELRCDPISGHTALYWYRQSLGQGPEFLIYFQGTGAADDSGLPNDRFFAVRPEGSVSTLKIQRTERGDSAVYLCASSMSGGAYNEQFFGPGTRLTVL.